Below are 26 T cell receptor beta chains sequenced from a single sample in a study of blood T cell repertoires in COVID-19. Data came from immunoSEQ multiplex PCR; TCRdb stores just in-frame clones and leaves some out. The sample lists 200,000 to 250,000 clones, about 90% occurring once. The sequenced sample was peripheral blood. The source of these receptors is a woman between 45 and 60 years old with acute or convalescent COVID-19.

This rearrangement joins TRBV15 to TRBJ2-3, with 8 bases aligning to TRBD2. CDR3 length: 15 residues. V dropped 5 bases and J dropped 1; count of bases not matched to a gene: 5. In germline, CDR1 is LNHNV, CDR2 YYDKDF (reference sequence). Here the CDR3 DNA reads TGTGCCACCAGCGTCCGGCGGGAGGGCACAGATACGCAGTATTTT. This gives the protein CATSVRREGTDTQYF.

V and J are TRBV10-3 and TRBJ2-7; 7 nucleotides match TRBD1. The CDR3 spans 14 residues. Germline CDR1 reads ENHRY; CDR2 reads SYGVKD. The trim removed 8 bases at V and 0 bases at J, leaving 7 bases unmatched. The CDR3 spells CAIGPTGSSYEQYF. The CDR3, as DNA: TGTGCCATCGGCCCGACAGGGAGCTCCTACGAGCAGTACTTC.

This clone came up a few times. The chain carries TRBV27 and TRBJ1-1; tentative D call: TRBD1 (6 bases). The CDR3 is made up of 16 amino acids. Looked up from germline, CDR1 is MNHEY and CDR2 is SMNVEV (reference sequence). The germline V and J ends were trimmed by 0 bases and 3 bases, with 14 bases remaining between them. The CDR3 bases are TGTGCCAGCAGTTTATCGGGGGGGCGCTTGGACACTGAAGCTTTCTTT. Protein product: CASSLSGGRLDTEAFF.

The rearrangement joins TRBV27 to TRBJ2-1; D is unresolved. Germline V gives CDR1 MNHEY, CDR2 SMNVEV (reference sequence). The CDR3 consists of 14 residues. V was cut by 5 bases and J by 10 bases, with 18 bases left in between. The CDR3 spells CASSLSRLPGEQFF. DNA of the CDR3: TGTGCCAGCAGTCTTTCCCGACTCCCCGGGGAGCAGTTCTTC.

The chain couples TRBV7-3 to TRBJ1-6; the match to TRBD1 covers 10 bases. The CDR3 is 15 residues long. Germline V gene lookup returns CDR1 SGHTA and CDR2 FQGTGA. Losses at the gene ends were 3 bases for V and 10 bases for J; bases not matched to a gene: 6. In DNA form, the CDR3 reads TGTGCCAGCAGCTTCGGGACAGGGGAACGGTCACCCCTCCACTTT. This gives the protein CASSFGTGERSPLHF.

The chain has TRBV7-9 and TRBJ1-1, with 8 bases matching TRBD1. The CDR3 is 17 residues long. The ends lost 4 bases at V and 2 bases at J; junction bases unmatched: 12. The germline V gene has CDR1 SEHNR and CDR2 FQNEAQ (reference sequence). CDR3 sequence: CASSSRGTGGVNTEAFF. DNA for the CDR3: TGTGCCAGCAGCTCCAGAGGAACAGGGGGTGTAAACACTGAAGCTTTCTTT.

V and J are TRBV7-2 and TRBJ1-3; D gene uncertain. CDR1 and CDR2 (germline): SGHTA, FQGNSA. V lost 5 bases, J lost 4 bases, and 15 bases lay in between. The CDR3 extends over 15 amino acids. The CDR3 spells CASSRAGAGGNTIYF. The CDR3 nucleotides read TGTGCCAGCAGCCGTGCAGGAGCGGGAGGAAACACCATATATTTT.

There are a few counts of this clone. The chain carries TRBV7-9 and TRBJ1-2, with TRBD1 as a possible D gene (6 bases). CDR3 size: 15 residues. The V end lost 3 bases, the J end lost 4 bases, and 15 bases lay between the germline ends. CDR1 is SEHNR, CDR2 FQNEAQ, per germline (reference sequence). The CDR3 is CASSFDRPSVYGYTF. The DNA of the CDR3 is TGTGCCAGCAGCTTTGACAGGCCCAGCGTCTATGGCTACACCTTC.

In this sample, this clone turned up a few times. The CDR3 sequence: CASSTSRIAGWHEQFF. DNA for the CDR3: TGTGCCAGCAGCACTAGTAGGATAGCGGGGTGGCATGAGCAGTTCTTC. The chain is built from TRBV7-2 and TRBJ2-1; 8 bases agree with TRBD2. The CDR3 loop spans 16 amino acids. From germline, CDR1 is SGHTA and CDR2 FQGNSA. V shed 5 bases and J 8 bases; nucleotides not matched to a gene: 14. Supplemented by reference TRBV7-2 and TRBJ2-1, the full variable domain reads GAGVSQSPSNKVTEKGKDVELRCDPISGHTALYWYRQSLGQGLEFLIYFQGNSAPDKSGLPSDRFSAERTGGSVSTLTIQRTQQEDSAVYLCASSTSRIAGWHEQFFGPGTRLTVL.

V usage is TRBV20-1 and J usage is TRBJ2-1; 10 bases agree with TRBD2. Losses at the gene ends were 3 bases for V and 9 bases for J; bases not matched to a gene: 5. This CDR3 spans 13 amino acids. Per the germline V gene, CDR1 is DFQATT and CDR2 is SNEGSKA (reference sequence). The CDR3, as DNA: TGCAGTGCTAGTATGGGACTAGCGCGTGAGCAGTTCTTC. The encoded protein is CSASMGLAREQFF.

The chain combines TRBV5-1 with TRBJ2-1; D is possibly TRBD1 (5 bases). CDR1 is SGHRS and CDR2 is YFSETQ in the germline V gene. The CDR3 consists of 14 residues. V dropped 5 bases and J dropped 0 bases, with 9 bases sitting between them. The CDR3 sequence: CASSLGLSYNEQFF. CDR3 bases: TGCGCCAGCAGTCTGGGGCTCTCCTACAATGAGCAGTTCTTC.

The CDR3 region has the DNA TGCGCCAGCAGCCAAGAACAGATGTCCCCCCGTGGCTACACCTTC. It translates to CASSQEQMSPRGYTF. The chain joins TRBV4-1 to TRBJ1-2; D uncertain. With 0 bases removed from V and 7 bases from J, the gap between germline ends came to 15 bases. Germline CDR1 MGHRA, CDR2 YSYEKL. This CDR3 has 15 residues.

J is TRBJ1-5 and V is TRBV7-2, with 10 positions matching TRBD1. From germline, CDR1 is SGHTA and CDR2 FQGNSA. Germline trimming cut 5 bases from V and 4 bases from J; bases unmatched to any gene: 5. The CDR3 spans 15 residues. DNA of the CDR3: TGTGCCAGCAGCCCAGACAGGGGGCGAAATCAGCCCCAGCATTTT. It yields the protein CASSPDRGRNQPQHF.

The V call is TRBV6-5, the J call TRBJ1-1, with D possibly being TRBD1 (5 bases). Germline values: CDR1 MNHEY, CDR2 SVGAGI. The CDR3 is 14 residues long. The V end was cut by 5 bases, the J end by 1 base, with 11 bases between. CDR3 nucleotides: TGTGCCAGCAGTATCGAAACAGGGAACACTGAAGCTTTCTTT. Its translation: CASSIETGNTEAFF.

The DNA for the CDR3 is TGTGCCAGCAGCCCCGACAGAACCTACGAGCAGTACTTC. Its protein product is CASSPDRTYEQYF. This chain links TRBV6-4 with TRBJ2-7, with TRBD1 as a possible D gene (5 bases). V lost 6 bases to trimming and J lost 2 bases, with 11 bases between them. The CDR3 is 13 amino acids. Germline lookup yields CDR1 MRHNA and CDR2 SNTAGT.

V and J are TRBV6-1 and TRBJ2-5, with D maybe TRBD2 (6 bases). This CDR3 has 15 residues. CDR1 and CDR2 (germline): MNHNS, SASEGT. Trimming shortened V by 3 bases and J by 5 bases, and 16 bases separated the two germline ends. CDR3 in DNA: TGTGCCAGCAGTGATGGTCCCCTAGCGCGGGAGACCCAGTACTTC. This codes for CASSDGPLARETQYF.

This clone was counted once. This chain joins TRBV2 and TRBJ2-2, with no clear D. V dropped 4 bases and J dropped 5 bases, with 11 bases sitting between them. Germline V CDR1 and CDR2: SNHLY, FYNNEI. The CDR3 extends over 14 amino acids. CDR3 protein: CASSGYTITGELFF. The CDR3 nucleotides read TGTGCCAGCAGTGGCTACACTATAACCGGGGAGCTGTTTTTT.

In this sample, this clone turned up once. In nucleotides, the CDR3 is TGTGCCAGTTCGGGACAGGGATCTTACCCCTCTGGAAACACCATATATTTT. Translation: CASSGQGSYPSGNTIYF. V usage is TRBV19 and J usage is TRBJ1-3; TRBD1 aligns across 9 bases. Per germline, CDR1 LNHDA and CDR2 SQIVND (reference sequence). The CDR3 consists of 17 residues. Trimming cost V 8 bases and J 0 bases; bases outside gene matches: 11.

V usage is TRBV4-2 and J usage is TRBJ1-4, with TRBD1 identical over 7 bases. V shed 0 bases, J shed 5 bases, and the junction held 12 bases outside the gene matches. This CDR3 is built from 18 residues. Germline CDR1 is LGHNA and CDR2 is YNFKEQ. The CDR3 region is CASSQDRTGQEKNEKLFF. In nucleotides, the CDR3 is TGTGCCAGCAGCCAAGATAGAACCGGACAGGAGAAAAATGAAAAACTGTTTTTT.

J is TRBJ2-6 and V is TRBV30, with TRBD1 identical over 7 bases. The CDR3 covers 17 residues. The J segment lost 1 base and the V segment lost 8 bases, leaving 14 bases of the junction unmatched. The germline CDR1 and CDR2 sequences are GTSNPN and SVGIG (reference sequence). CDR3 region: CAQGTERTFSGANVLTF. The CDR3 DNA reads TGTGCCCAAGGGACAGAGAGAACCTTTTCTGGGGCCAACGTCCTGACTTTC. Variable domain in full (rest from reference TRBV30 and TRBJ2-6): SQTIHQWPATLVQPVGSPLSLECTVEGTSNPNLYWYRQAAGRGLQLLFYSVGIGQISSEVPQNLSASRPQDRQFILSSKKLLLSDSGFYLCAQGTERTFSGANVLTFGAGSRLTVL.

The V and J genes are TRBV19 and TRBJ1-1; D gene ambiguous. Per germline, CDR1 LNHDA and CDR2 SQIVND (reference sequence). Deletions cut 3 bases from V and 1 base from J, with 3 bases between. The CDR3 is 12 residues long. The CDR3 reads CASSIGNTEAFF. In DNA, the CDR3 is TGTGCCAGTAGTATCGGGAACACTGAAGCTTTCTTT.

The chain combines TRBV20-1 with TRBJ1-2; maybe TRBD1 (6 bases). Germline values: CDR1 DFQATT, CDR2 SNEGSKA (reference sequence). This CDR3 comprises 11 residues. Trimming cost V 5 bases and J 5 bases, with 9 bases left between them. DNA for the CDR3: TGCAGTGCTTCGGACAGTTATGGCTACACCTTC. This sequence encodes CSASDSYGYTF.

This chain joins TRBV5-6 and TRBJ1-2, with a tentative D call TRBD1 (6 bases). CDR1 is SGHDT and CDR2 is YYEEEE in the germline V gene. The V and J ends lost 0 bases and 4 bases respectively, with 13 bases between them. The CDR3 runs 15 residues. The CDR3 nucleotides are TGTGCCAGCAGCTTGGCCGGGGGGCACGGCTATGGCTACACCTTC. Protein product: CASSLAGGHGYGYTF.

The chain links TRBV9 to TRBJ2-2, with 7 bases aligning to TRBD2. The germline CDR1 and CDR2 sequences are SGDLS and YYNGEE. The CDR3 runs to 15 residues. With V trimmed by 1 base and J by 6 bases, 6 bases remained unmatched. The CDR3 is CASSVYSGVAGELFF. CDR3 nucleotide sequence: TGTGCCAGCAGCGTATACAGCGGGGTAGCCGGGGAGCTGTTTTTT.

The V gene is TRBV5-4, the J gene TRBJ2-3, with 11 positions matching TRBD2. This CDR3 spans 13 amino acids. Germline lookup yields CDR1 SGHNT and CDR2 YYREEE (reference sequence). V was pared by 9 bases and J by 6 bases, with 6 bases of the junction left unmatched. For the CDR3, the DNA is TGTGCCACCGTACTAGCGGGAGAGGATACGCAGTATTTT. Amino acids: CATVLAGEDTQYF.

As DNA, the CDR3 is TGCGCCAGCAGCTTTACAGGGTTGGTCGAGACCCAGTACTTC. Protein product: CASSFTGLVETQYF. This chain uses TRBV5-1 with TRBJ2-5, with D possibly matching TRBD1 (6 bases). Germline V gene sequence: CDR1 SGHRS, CDR2 YFSETQ. This CDR3 is built from 14 residues. The V end lost 2 bases, the J end lost 5 bases, and 13 bases lay between the germline ends.